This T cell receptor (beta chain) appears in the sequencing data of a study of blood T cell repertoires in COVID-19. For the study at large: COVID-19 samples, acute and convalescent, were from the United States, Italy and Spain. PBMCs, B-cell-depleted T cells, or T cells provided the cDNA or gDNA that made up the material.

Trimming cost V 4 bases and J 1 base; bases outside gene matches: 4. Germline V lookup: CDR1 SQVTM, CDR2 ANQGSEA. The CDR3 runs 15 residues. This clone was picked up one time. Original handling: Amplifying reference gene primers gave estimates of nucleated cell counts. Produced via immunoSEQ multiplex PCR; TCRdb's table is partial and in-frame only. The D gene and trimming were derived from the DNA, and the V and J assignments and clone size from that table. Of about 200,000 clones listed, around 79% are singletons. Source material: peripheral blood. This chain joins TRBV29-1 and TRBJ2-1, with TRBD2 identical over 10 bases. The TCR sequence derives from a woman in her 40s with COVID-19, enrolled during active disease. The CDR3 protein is CSVALLAGSYNEQFF. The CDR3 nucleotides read TGCAGCGTTGCTTTACTAGCGGGATCCTACAATGAGCAGTTCTTC.